This is a list of T cell receptor beta chains from one sample in a study of Graves' ophthalmopathy and Graves' hyperthyroidism. TCRdb redid the calling of the multiplex PCR reads with MiXCR, one entry per CDR3 protein. This table has 300,000 to 400,000 distinct CDR3 sequences, roughly 17% appearing once. The sample taken for sequencing was peripheral blood. The receptors originated from an adult man with Graves' ophthalmopathy. Both conserved end residues are part of each CDR3. A D gene is named only where the DNA matches it firmly. Size tells how often a clone was seen (once, few, many) or the class of an expanded clone, and some rows leave it out.

>many|TRBJ2-7|TRBV5-1|NA
CASSGDFYEQYF
>many|TRBJ2-5|TRBV11-1|NA
CASSLWTFGGFQETQYF
>many|TRBJ2-7|TRBV2|TRBD1
CASRMDRGLTYEQYF
>few|TRBJ1-2|TRBV20-1|NA
CSARGAANYGYNF
>few|TRBJ2-7|TRBV7-8|NA
CASSLSLIRSYEQYF
>many|TRBJ1-5|TRBV28|NA
CASTTPNQPQHF
>NA|TRBJ2-5|TRBV18|NA
CAGSPPSGGETQYF
>many|TRBJ1-3|TRBV6-1|TRBD1
CASRPTGATAGNTIYF
>many|TRBJ1-5|TRBV11-2|TRBD1
CASSLSGQGAINQPQHF
>NA|TRBJ1-2|TRBV5-6|TRBD1
CASSLVAGGSGYTF
>many|TRBJ2-7|TRBV6-5|NA
CASKRGASSYEQYF
>NA|TRBJ1-5|TRBV20-1|NA
CSAHEGRGDQPQLF
>NA|TRBJ2-2|TRBV20-1|TRBD1
CSATTGGNTGELFF